The clone carrying this T cell receptor (beta chain) was picked up many times. Here immunoSEQ multiplex PCR was the method, and the copy in TCRdb shows in-frame clones only, minus some. The data show 250,000 to 300,000 clones, 85% to 90% seen once. This entry is derived from a study of blood T cell repertoires in COVID-19. Study summary: COVID-19 samples collected from the United States, Italy and Spain covered acute and convalescent phases.

Sequencing input: peripheral blood. This receptor was taken from a man aged 18 to 35 with active or convalescent COVID-19.

CDR3 nucleotide sequence: TGCGCCAGCAGACGGGACAGGGGATGTGGCTACACCTTC. This sequence encodes CASRRDRGCGYTF. The rearrangement links TRBV23-1 to TRBJ1-2, with 10 bases lining up with TRBD1. TRBV23-1 is an ORF; its function is uncertain. Germline trimming cut 6 bases from V and 7 bases from J; bases unmatched to any gene: 5. This CDR3 contains 13 residues.